This TCR beta chain appears in the sequencing data of a study of CD4 T cells in relation to SARS-CoV-2 and coronaviruses. Overall study: PBMCs were cultured with antigen for over 8 days before TCR beta sequencing.

Trimming shortened V by 0 bases and J by 5 bases, and 17 bases separated the two germline ends. The V gene's germline CDR1 is LGHNA and CDR2 YNFKEQ. The CDR3 spans 16 residues. Worth noting for this clone: What it binds is not known.

Unexposed donor CD4+ T cells date from about 2010-2019, before the COVID-19 pandemic. CD4+ T cells were isolated from the cells after around 9 days of culture. The protocol was immunoSEQ multiplex PCR, while the TCRdb copy is restricted to in-frame clones and leaves out a portion. The data contain some 20,000 clones, around 80% of them singletons. Whole-study results and caveats: This crossreactivity analysis covered spike protein alone, no other viral proteins. Crossreactive clones expanded significantly less to SARS-CoV-2 than monoreactive clones.

Sample: CD4+ T cells from PBMCs, cultured in vitro. V and J are TRBV4-2 and TRBJ2-7; possible D gene TRBD2, 7 bases. The clonotype was recovered from a human donor in good health. CDR3 protein: CASSQEGGGSIDEQYF. In nucleotides, the CDR3 is TGTGCCAGCAGCCAAGAGGGGGGCGGGAGTATCGACGAGCAGTACTTC.